The T cell receptor (beta chain) described here comes from a study of cytomegalovirus exposure and HLA in healthy donors. On this clone: Antigen specificity is unknown.

PCR involved 60 Vbeta and 13 Jbeta primers. Clones were read by immunoSEQ multiplex PCR, and TCRdb kept only the in-frame ones, dropping some. This table has about 140,000 clones, around four fifths appearing once. Study results and limitations: The study put under 200 TCR beta chains on its list as cytomegalovirus-associated.

Losses at the gene ends were 0 bases for V and 2 bases for J; bases not matched to a gene: 1. Germline lookup yields CDR1 MDHEN and CDR2 SYDVKM. The CDR3 has 16 amino acids. This chain joins TRBV28 and TRBJ1-5; 10 nucleotides align to TRBD1. The sequencing sample was made of PBMCs. The origin of this receptor is a man aged 25 to 40 in good health and CMV-seronegative. The CDR3 sequence: CASSLWTGGGNQPQHF. The DNA of the CDR3 is TGTGCCAGCAGTTTATGGACAGGGGGCGGCAATCAGCCCCAGCATTTT.